The clone carrying this T cell receptor beta chain has a handful of counts. Antigen specificity is unknown. PCR was performed a second time for about 7 to 12 cycles using a sample-barcoded 5' primer and a J-beta primer mix. TCRdb fed the 5' RACE reads into MiXCR, producing one record per CDR3 protein. The sample holds about 1,500,000 distinct CDR3 sequences, approximately 40% seen once. Germline V lookup: CDR1 MNHEY, CDR2 SVGEGT. Trimming cost V 2 bases and J 6 bases, with 10 bases left between them. The CDR3 length is 13 residues. This record comes from a study of blood T cells in healthy people across ages. Study overall: For every two T cells, template switching captured about one barcoded beta molecule. Study-level findings and limits: Investigators treated diversity estimates from one million T cells as underestimates.

The TCR was taken from a woman between 18 and 30 years old in good health. This rearrangement joins TRBV6-2 or TRBV6-3 to TRBJ1-2; D ambiguous. The sample was blood. As DNA, the CDR3 is TGTGCCAGCAGTTACGATGGATGGAATGGCTACACCTTC. This codes for CASSYDGWNGYTF.